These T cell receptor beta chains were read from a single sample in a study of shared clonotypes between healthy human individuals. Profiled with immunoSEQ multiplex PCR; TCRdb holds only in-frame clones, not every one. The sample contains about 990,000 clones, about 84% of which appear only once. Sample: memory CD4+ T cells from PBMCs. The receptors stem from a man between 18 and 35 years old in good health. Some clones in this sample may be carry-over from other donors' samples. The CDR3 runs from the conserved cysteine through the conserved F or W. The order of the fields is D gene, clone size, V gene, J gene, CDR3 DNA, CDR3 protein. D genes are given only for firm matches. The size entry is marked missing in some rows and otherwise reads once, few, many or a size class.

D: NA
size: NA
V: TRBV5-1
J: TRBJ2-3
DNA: TGCGCCAGCAGCTTTAGCGGAGCAGATACGCAGTATTTT
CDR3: CASSFSGADTQYF

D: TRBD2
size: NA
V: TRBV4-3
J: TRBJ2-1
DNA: TGCGCCAGCAGCCAAGATCCAGCGGGATACAATGAGCAGTTCTTC
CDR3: CASSQDPAGYNEQFF

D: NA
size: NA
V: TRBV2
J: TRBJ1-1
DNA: TGTGCCAGCAGTGGGTCAGGGCCTGGTGAAGCTTTCTTT
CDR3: CASSGSGPGEAFF

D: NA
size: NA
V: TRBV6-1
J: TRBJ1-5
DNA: TGTGCCAGCAGTGAAGACGGGTACGGATACAATCAGCCCCAGCATTTT
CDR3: CASSEDGYGYNQPQHF

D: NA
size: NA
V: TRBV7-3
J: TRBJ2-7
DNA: TGTGCCAGCAGACAGGAAGAACCCTACGAGCAGTACTTC
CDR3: CASRQEEPYEQYF

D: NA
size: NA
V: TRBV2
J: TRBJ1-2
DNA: TGTGCCAGCAGTCTACCGGGACCTTTCCTTCGGGGCTACACCTTC
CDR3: CASSLPGPFLRGYTF

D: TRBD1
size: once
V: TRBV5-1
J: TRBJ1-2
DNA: TGCGCCAGCAGCTTGACAGGGGTTCCAAATGGCTACACCTTC
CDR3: CASSLTGVPNGYTF

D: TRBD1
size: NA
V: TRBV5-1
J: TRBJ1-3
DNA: TGCGCCAGCAGCTTGGGGACAGGGCACTCTGGAAACACCATATATTTT
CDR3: CASSLGTGHSGNTIYF

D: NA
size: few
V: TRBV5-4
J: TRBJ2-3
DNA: TGTGCCAGCAACCGAGATAGTAGCACAGATACGCAGTATTTT
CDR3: CASNRDSSTDTQYF

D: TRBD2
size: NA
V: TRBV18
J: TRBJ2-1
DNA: TGTGCCAGCTCACCGGGGACTAGCGGACACAATGAGCAGTTCTTC
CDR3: CASSPGTSGHNEQFF

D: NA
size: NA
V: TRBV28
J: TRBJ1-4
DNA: TGTGCCAGCAGCCCCGGGGGGTATATTGGGAAACTGTTTTTT
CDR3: CASSPGGYIGKLFF

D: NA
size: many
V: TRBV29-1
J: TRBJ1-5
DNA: TGCAGCGTTGGGGACGGGGGAAGCCCCCAGCATTTT
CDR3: CSVGDGGSPQHF

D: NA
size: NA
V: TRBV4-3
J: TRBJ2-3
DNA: TGCGCCAGCAGCCAATCCGACAGGAGGGGAGATACGCAGTATTTT
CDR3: CASSQSDRRGDTQYF

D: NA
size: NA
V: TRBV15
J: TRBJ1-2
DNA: TGTGCCACCAGCAGGGTTGGATCAGGATCCTATGGCTACACCTTC
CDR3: CATSRVGSGSYGYTF

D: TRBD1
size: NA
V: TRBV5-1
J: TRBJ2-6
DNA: TGCGCCAGCAGCTTGGGACAGGGTAATTCTGGGGCCAACGTCCTGACTTTC
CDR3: CASSLGQGNSGANVLTF

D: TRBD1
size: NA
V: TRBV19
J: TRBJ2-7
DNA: TGTGCCAGTAGTATTACAGGGGGCTCCTACGAGCAGTACTTC
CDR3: CASSITGGSYEQYF

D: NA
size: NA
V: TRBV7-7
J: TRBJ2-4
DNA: TGTGCCAGCAGCCCTCGGGACGGGGGCATTCAGTACTTC
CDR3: CASSPRDGGIQYF

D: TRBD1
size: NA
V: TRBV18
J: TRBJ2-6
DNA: TGTGCCAGCTCACCCGCCGGACAGGACGTCCTGACTTTC
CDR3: CASSPAGQDVLTF

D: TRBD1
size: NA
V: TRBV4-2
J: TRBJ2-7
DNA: TGTGCCAGCAGTTTGGTGGGACAGACCTACGAGCAGTACTTC
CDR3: CASSLVGQTYEQYF

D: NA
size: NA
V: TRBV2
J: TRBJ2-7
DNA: TGTGCCAGCAGTGTCGGTGGAGCCACCTACGAGCAGTACTTC
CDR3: CASSVGGATYEQYF

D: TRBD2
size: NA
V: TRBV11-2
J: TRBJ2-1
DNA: TGTGCCAGCAGCTTAGCGGGAGGGCTCAATGAGCAGTTCTTC
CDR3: CASSLAGGLNEQFF

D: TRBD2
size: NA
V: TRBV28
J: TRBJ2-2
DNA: TGTGCCAGCACCCTTAGCGGGCCTGCGAACACCGGGGAGCTGTTTTTT
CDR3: CASTLSGPANTGELFF

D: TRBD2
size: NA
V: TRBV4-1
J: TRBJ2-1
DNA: TGCGCCAGCAGCCAAGATCCCGGGGTTGGGACTAGCGGTACCATTTACAATGAGCAGTTCTTC
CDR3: CASSQDPGVGTSGTIYNEQFF

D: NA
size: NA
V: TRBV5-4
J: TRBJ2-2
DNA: TGTGCCAGCAGCGGACCTCAGGGGAACGGGGAGCTGTTTTTT
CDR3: CASSGPQGNGELFF

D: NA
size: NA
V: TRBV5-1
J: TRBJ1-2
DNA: TGCGCCAGCAGCTTGGCCGGCAGGGAAGGCTATGGCTACACCTTC
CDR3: CASSLAGREGYGYTF

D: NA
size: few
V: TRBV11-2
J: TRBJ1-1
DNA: TGTGCCAGCAGCTTAGCCCCGGCGGTAACTGAAGCTTTCTTT
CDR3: CASSLAPAVTEAFF

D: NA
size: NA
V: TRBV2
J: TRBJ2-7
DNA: TGTGCCAGCAAAGGCCCCTTCCTCCACGAGCAGTACTTC
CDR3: CASKGPFLHEQYF

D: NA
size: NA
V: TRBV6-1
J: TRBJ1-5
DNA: TGTGCCAGCAGTGGGGAGCAGCCCCAGCATTTT
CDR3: CASSGEQPQHF

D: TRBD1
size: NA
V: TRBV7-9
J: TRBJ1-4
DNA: TGTGCCAGCAGCCACGGGGACAGGGAGGATGAAAAACTGTTTTTT
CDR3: CASSHGDREDEKLFF

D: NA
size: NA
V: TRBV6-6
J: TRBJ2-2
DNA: TGTGCCAGCAGTTATGAGAGCAGGGTGGCCGGGGAGCTGTTTTTT
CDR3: CASSYESRVAGELFF

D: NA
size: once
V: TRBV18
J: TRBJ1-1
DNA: TGTGCCAGCTCACTGGGCGGGACGCCGAACACTGAAGCTTTCTTT
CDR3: CASSLGGTPNTEAFF

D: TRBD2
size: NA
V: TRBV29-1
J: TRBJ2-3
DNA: TGCAGCGGGACTAGCGGGAGCGCAGATACGCAGTATTTT
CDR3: CSGTSGSADTQYF

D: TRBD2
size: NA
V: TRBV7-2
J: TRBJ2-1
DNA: TGTGCCAGCAGCCCCCGTCGGAAGGGGACTACCATCTACAATGAGCAGTTCTTC
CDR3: CASSPRRKGTTIYNEQFF

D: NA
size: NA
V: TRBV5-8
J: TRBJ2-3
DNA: TGTGCCAGCAGCTGGGCCGATACGCAGTATTTT
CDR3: CASSWADTQYF

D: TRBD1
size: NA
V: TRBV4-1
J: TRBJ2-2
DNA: TGCGCCAGCAGACCAGGGGGCACCGGGGAGCTGTTTTTT
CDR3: CASRPGGTGELFF